This TCR beta chain appears in the sequencing data of a study of Graves' ophthalmopathy and Graves' hyperthyroidism. Enrolled hyperthyroidism patients had a new diagnosis, a duration under 2 months, and an age of 18 to 65. Patients with other autoimmune diseases, uncontrolled infections, pregnancy or lactation were excluded. Points on this clonotype: Its specificity is not known.

Amplification of the TCR beta CDR3 regions used RNA transcripts (as template). First-round RT-PCR relied on HTBI primers, and a second-round multiplex PCR came next. TCRdb used MiXCR to reprocess the multiplex PCR reads, holding one entry per CDR3 protein. The sample lists about 590,000 distinct CDR3 sequences, roughly 39% occurring once. Findings and limits, study-wide: Most expanded thyroid clonotypes above 0.001 frequency also appeared in blood.

Source material: peripheral blood or thyroid tissue (not recorded which). The receptor's source is an adult man with Graves' hyperthyroidism.

The CDR3 loop is CASSPIQGVHEQYF. Here the CDR3 DNA reads TGTGCCAGCTCACCAATCCAAGGGGTTCACGAGCAGTACTTC. The chain carries TRBV18 and TRBJ2-7, with TRBD1 as a possible D gene (5 bases). Germline CDR1 reads KGHSH; CDR2 reads LQKENI. Trimming removed 2 bases from V and 5 bases from J, with 13 bases in between. CDR3 size: 14 residues. Variable domain in full (rest from reference TRBV18 and TRBJ2-7): NAGVMQNPRHLVRRRGQEARLRCSPMKGHSHVYWYRQLPEEGLKFMVYLQKENIIDESGMPKERFSAEFPKEGPSILRIQQVVRGDSAAYFCASSPIQGVHEQYFGPGTRLTVT.